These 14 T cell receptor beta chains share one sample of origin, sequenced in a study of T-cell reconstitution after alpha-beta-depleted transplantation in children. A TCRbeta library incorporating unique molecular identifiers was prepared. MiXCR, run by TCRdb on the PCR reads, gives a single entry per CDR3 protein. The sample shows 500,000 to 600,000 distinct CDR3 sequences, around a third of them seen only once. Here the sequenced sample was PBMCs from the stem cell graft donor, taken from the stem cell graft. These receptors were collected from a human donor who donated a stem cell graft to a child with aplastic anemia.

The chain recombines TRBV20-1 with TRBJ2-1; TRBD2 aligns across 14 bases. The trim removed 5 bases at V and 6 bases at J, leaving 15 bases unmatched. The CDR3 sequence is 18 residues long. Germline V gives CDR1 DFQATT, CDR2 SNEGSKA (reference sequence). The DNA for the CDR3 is TGCAGTGCTTCTCCAAGACTCGGGACTAGCGGGAGTTTCAATGAGCAGTTCTTC. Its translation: CSASPRLGTSGSFNEQFF.

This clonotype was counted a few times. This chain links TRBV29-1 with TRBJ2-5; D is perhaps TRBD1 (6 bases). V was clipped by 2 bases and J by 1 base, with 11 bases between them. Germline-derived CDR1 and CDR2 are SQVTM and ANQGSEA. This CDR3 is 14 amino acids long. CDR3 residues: CSVEKAGAQETQYF. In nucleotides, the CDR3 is TGCAGCGTTGAAAAGGCAGGGGCCCAAGAGACCCAGTACTTC.

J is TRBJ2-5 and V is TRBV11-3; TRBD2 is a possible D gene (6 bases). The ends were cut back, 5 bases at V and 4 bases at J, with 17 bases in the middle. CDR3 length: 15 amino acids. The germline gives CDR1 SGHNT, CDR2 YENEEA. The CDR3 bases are TGTGCCAGCAGCCCTCAGACGGGAGCGGGAGAGACCCAGTACTTC. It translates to CASSPQTGAGETQYF.

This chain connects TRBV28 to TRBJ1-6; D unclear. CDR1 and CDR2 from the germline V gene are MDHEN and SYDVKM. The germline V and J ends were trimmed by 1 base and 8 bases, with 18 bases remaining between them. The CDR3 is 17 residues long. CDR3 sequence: CASSLLSADPLYSPLHF. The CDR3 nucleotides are TGTGCCAGCAGTTTATTATCGGCGGACCCCTTATATTCACCCCTCCACTTT.

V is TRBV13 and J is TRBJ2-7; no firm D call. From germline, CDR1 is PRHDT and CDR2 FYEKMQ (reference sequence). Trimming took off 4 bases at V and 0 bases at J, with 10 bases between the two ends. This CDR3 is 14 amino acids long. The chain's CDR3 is CASSSHLSSYEQYF. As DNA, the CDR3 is TGTGCCAGCAGCTCGCATCTGAGCTCCTACGAGCAGTACTTC.

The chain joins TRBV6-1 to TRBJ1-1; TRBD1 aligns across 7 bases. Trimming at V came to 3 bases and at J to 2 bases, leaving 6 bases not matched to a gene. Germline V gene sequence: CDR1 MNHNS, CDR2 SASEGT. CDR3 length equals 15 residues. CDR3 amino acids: CASSEDRWPNTEAFF. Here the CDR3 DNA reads TGTGCCAGCAGTGAGGACAGGTGGCCCAACACTGAAGCTTTCTTT.

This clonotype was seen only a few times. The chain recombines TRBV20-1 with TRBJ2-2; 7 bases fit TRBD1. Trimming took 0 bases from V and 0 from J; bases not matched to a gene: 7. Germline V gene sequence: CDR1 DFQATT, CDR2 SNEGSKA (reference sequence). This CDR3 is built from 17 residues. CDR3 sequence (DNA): TGCAGTGCTAGAGACCTTGGACAGGACTCGAACACCGGGGAGCTGTTTTTT. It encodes CSARDLGQDSNTGELFF.

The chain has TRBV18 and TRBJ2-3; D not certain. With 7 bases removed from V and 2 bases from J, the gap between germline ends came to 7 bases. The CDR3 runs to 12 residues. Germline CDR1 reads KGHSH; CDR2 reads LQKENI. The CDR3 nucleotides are TGTGCCAGCTTAAGGGCCACAGATACGCAGTATTTT. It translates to CASLRATDTQYF.

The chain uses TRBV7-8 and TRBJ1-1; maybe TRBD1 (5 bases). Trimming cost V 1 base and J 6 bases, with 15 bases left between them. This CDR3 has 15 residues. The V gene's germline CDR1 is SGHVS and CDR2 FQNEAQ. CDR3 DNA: TGTGCCAGCAGCTTAGACGAACCAGACAGAGCTGAAGCTTTCTTT. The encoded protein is CASSLDEPDRAEAFF.

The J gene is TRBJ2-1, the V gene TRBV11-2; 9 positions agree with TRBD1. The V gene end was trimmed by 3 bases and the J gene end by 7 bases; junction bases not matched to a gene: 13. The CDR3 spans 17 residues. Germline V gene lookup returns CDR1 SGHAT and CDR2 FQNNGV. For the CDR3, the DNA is TGTGCCAGCAGCTTCACCATGGGACAGGGTGGACGGAATGAGCAGTTCTTC. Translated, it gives CASSFTMGQGGRNEQFF. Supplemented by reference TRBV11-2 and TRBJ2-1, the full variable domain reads EAGVAQSPRYKIIEKRQSVAFWCNPISGHATLYWYQQILGQGPKLLIQFQNNGVVDDSQLPKDRFSAERLKGVDSTLKIQPAKLEDSAVYLCASSFTMGQGGRNEQFFGPGTRLTVL.

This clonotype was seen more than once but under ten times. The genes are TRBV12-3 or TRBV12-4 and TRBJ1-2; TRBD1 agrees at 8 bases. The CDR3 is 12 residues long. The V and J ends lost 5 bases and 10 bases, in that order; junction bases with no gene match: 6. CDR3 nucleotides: TGTGCCAGCAGTCCGGACAGGGCTGTCTACACCTTC. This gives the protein CASSPDRAVYTF.

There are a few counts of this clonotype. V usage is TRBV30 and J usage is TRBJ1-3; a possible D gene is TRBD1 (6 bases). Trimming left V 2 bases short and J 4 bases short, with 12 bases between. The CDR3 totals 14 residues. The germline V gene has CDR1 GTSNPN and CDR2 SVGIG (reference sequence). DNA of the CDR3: TGTGCCTGGAGTACAGGGTCTTCGGGAAACACCATATATTTT. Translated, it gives CAWSTGSSGNTIYF.

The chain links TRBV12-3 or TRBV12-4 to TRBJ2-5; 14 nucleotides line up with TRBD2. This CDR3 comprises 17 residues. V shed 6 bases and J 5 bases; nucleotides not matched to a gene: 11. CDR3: CASSLFGTSGRGETQYF. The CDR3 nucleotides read TGTGCCAGCAGCCTTTTTGGGACTAGCGGGAGAGGGGAGACCCAGTACTTC.

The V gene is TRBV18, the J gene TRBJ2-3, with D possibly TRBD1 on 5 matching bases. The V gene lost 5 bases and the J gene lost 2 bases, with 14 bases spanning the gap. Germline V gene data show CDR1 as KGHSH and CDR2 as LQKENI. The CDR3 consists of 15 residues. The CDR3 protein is CASSEARQPTDTQYF. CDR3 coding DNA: TGTGCCAGCTCAGAAGCAAGACAGCCCACAGATACGCAGTATTTT.